This T cell receptor (beta chain) was captured by sequencing in a study of T-cell memory formation after mild COVID-19. Study details: TCR clusters were mostly donor specific.

5'RACE primed at constant segments yielded TCR alpha and TCR beta cDNA libraries bearing sample barcodes and UMIs. Via MiXCR, TCRdb re-called the 5' RACE reads, giving one row per CDR3 protein. This sample has under 400,000 distinct CDR3 sequences; about 21% occur once, and the top ten carry about an eighth. Germline CDR1 reads MNHEY; CDR2 reads SVGAGI. The CDR3 consists of 13 residues. Trimming removed 10 bases from V and 0 bases from J, with 9 bases in between. What was sequenced was PBMCs or a T cell subset sorted from them (not recorded which). The sequence derives from an adult woman who had mild COVID-19 (a few samples of this study predate the infection). Cell type and time point are not known. The chain uses TRBV6-5 and TRBJ2-2; D unclear. The CDR3 DNA is TGTGCCACTCTGGACGCGAACACCGGGGAGCTGTTTTTT. Protein: CATLDANTGELFF.